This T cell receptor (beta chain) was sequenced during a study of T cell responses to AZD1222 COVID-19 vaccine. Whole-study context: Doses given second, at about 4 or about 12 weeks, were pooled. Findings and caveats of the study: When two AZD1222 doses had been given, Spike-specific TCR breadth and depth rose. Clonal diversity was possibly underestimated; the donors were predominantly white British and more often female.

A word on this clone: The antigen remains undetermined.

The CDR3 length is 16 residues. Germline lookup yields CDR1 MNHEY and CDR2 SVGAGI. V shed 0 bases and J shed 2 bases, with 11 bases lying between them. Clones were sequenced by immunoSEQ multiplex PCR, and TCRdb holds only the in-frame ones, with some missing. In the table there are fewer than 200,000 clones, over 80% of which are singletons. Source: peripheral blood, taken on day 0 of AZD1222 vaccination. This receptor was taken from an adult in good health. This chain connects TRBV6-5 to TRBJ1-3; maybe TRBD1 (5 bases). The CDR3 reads CASSYSAGEAGNTIYF. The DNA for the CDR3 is TGTGCCAGCAGTTACTCGGCGGGGGAGGCTGGAAACACCATATATTTT.